Given below is one TCR beta chain in context. The antigen is unknown. Each donor was a healthy Caucasian. This sample is part of a study of identical twins. Study outcomes and limitations: For out-of-frame beta sequences, excess twin sharing was weaker.

This CDR3 has 14 residues. Germline loops: CDR1 MNHNS, CDR2 SASEGT. V dropped 8 bases and J dropped 0 bases, with 11 bases sitting between them. Template switching added a universal primer site; cDNA carried unique molecular identifiers. TCRdb analysed the 5' RACE reads with MiXCR anew, one entry per CDR3 protein. Of some 500,000 distinct CDR3 sequences listed, 14% are singletons. Separately, the same data were catalogued under a study of yellow fever vaccine responses in identical twins. That publication notes: Convergence reportedly seemed to mark part of the twins' vaccine T cell response, with personalization marking the rest.

Sequenced material: CD4+ T cells sorted from blood. The chain uses TRBV6-1 and TRBJ2-4; D gene uncertain. The TCR originated in a woman between 18 and 30 years old in good health. CDR3 residues: CASRAAAAKNIQYF. CDR3 coding DNA: TGTGCCAGCCGGGCGGCCGCAGCCAAAAACATTCAGTACTTC.